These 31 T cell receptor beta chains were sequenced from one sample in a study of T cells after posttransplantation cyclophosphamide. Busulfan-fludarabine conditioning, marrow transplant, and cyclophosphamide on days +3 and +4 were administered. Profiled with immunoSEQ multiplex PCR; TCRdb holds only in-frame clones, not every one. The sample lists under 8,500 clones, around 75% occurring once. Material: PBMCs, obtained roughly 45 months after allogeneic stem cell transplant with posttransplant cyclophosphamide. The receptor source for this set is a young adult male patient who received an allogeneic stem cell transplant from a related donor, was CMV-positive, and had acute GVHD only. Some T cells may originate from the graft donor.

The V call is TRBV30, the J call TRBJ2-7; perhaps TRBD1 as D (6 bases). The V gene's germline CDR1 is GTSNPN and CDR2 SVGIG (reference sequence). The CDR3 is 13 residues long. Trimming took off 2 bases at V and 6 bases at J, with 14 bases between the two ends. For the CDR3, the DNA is TGTGCCTGGAGTCCTCAATCAGGGGTCGAGCAGTACTTC. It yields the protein CAWSPQSGVEQYF.

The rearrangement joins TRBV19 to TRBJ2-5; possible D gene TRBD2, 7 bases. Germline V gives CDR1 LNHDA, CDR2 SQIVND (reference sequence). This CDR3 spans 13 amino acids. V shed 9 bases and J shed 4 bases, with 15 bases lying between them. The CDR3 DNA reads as TGTGCCAGCGGTGGGGGGGGGCGAGAGACCCAGTACTTC. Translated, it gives CASGGGGRETQYF.

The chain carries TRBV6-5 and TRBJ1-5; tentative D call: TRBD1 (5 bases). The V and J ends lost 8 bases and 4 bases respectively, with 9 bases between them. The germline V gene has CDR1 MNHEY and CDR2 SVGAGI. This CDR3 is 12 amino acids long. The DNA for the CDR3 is TGTGCCAGCTCGGGGGGGAATCAGCCCCAGCATTTT. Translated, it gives CASSGGNQPQHF.

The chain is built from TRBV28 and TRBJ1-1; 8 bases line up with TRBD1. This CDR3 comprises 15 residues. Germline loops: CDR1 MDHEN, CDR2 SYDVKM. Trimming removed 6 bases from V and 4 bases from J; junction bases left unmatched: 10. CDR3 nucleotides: TGTGCCAGCAGCTTCATAGGACAGGGAGGCACTGAAGCTTTCTTT. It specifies CASSFIGQGGTEAFF.

The CDR3 DNA reads as TGTGCCAGCAGTGGGGACAGGCCTCAAAATCAGCCCCAGCATTTT. Translated, it gives CASSGDRPQNQPQHF. The chain uses TRBV2 and TRBJ1-5, with 8 bases identical to TRBD1. Losses at the gene ends were 4 bases for V and 4 bases for J; bases not matched to a gene: 6. This CDR3 is 15 amino acids long. CDR1 and CDR2 from the germline V gene are SNHLY and FYNNEI. The complete variable domain, with remaining parts taken from reference TRBV2 and TRBJ1-5, reads EPEVTQTPSHQVTQMGQEVILRCVPISNHLYFYWYRQILGQKVEFLVSFYNNEISEKSEIFDDQFSVERPDGSNFTLKIRSTKLEDSAMYFCASSGDRPQNQPQHFGDGTRLSIL.

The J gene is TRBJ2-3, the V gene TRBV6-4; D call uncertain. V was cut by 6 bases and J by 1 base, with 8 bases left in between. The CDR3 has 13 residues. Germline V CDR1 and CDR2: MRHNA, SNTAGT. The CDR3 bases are TGTGCCAGCAGAGCTACGGGCACAGATACGCAGTATTTT. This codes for CASRATGTDTQYF.

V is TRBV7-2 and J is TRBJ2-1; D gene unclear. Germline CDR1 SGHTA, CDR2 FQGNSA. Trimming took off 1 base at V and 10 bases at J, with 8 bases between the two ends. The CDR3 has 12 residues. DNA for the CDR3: TGTGCCAGCAGCTTAGGAGAATTAGAGCAGTTCTTC. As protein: CASSLGELEQFF.

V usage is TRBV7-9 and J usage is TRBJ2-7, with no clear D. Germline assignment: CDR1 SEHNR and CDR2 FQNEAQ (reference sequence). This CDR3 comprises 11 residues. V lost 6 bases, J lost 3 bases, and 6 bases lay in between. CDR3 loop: CASRSLYEQYF. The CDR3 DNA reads TGTGCCAGCAGATCTCTCTACGAGCAGTACTTC.

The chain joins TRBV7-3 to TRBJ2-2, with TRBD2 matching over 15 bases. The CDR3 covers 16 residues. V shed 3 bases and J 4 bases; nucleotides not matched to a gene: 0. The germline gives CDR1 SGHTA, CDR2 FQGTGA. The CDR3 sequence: CASSLGLAGGTGELFF. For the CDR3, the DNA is TGTGCCAGCAGCTTGGGACTAGCGGGGGGCACCGGGGAGCTGTTTTTT.

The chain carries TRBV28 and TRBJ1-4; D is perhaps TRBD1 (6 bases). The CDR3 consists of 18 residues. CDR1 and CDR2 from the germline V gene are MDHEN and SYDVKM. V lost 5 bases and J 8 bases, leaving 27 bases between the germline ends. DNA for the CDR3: TGTGCCAGCAGTATTCATAAAGGAACAGGGTTTGAGGACGAAAAACTGTTTTTT. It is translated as CASSIHKGTGFEDEKLFF.

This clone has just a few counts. CDR3 sequence reads: CASSRRELAREQYF. The CDR3 nucleotides read TGTGCCAGTAGCCGCAGGGAATTGGCTCGCGAGCAGTACTTC. V usage is TRBV19 and J usage is TRBJ2-7, with D tentatively TRBD1 (5 bases). There are 14 residues in the CDR3. The germline gives CDR1 LNHDA, CDR2 SQIVND (reference sequence). Trimming took 6 bases from V and 6 from J, leaving 18 bases between them.

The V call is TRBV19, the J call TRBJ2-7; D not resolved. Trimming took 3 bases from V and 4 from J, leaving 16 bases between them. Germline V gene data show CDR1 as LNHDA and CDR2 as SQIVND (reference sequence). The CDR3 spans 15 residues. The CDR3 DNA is TGTGCCAGTAGTATTACCCCAACCCTCGGTTACGAGCAGTACTTC. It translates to CASSITPTLGYEQYF.

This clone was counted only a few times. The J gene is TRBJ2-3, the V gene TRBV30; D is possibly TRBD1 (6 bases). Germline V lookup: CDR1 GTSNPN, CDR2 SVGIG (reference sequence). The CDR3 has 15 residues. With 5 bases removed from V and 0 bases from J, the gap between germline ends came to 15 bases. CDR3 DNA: TGTGCCTGGGGGCAACAGGGTGGTAGCACAGATACGCAGTATTTT. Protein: CAWGQQGGSTDTQYF.

The CDR3 loop is CASSSTSGDYEQYF. DNA of the CDR3: TGCGCCAGCAGCTCGACTAGCGGGGACTACGAGCAGTACTTC. The chain has TRBV5-1 and TRBJ2-7; 11 nucleotides line up with TRBD2. The CDR3 extends over 14 amino acids. V gave up 3 bases and J gave up 3 bases; unmatched junction bases: 2. Germline CDR1 is SGHRS and CDR2 is YFSETQ.

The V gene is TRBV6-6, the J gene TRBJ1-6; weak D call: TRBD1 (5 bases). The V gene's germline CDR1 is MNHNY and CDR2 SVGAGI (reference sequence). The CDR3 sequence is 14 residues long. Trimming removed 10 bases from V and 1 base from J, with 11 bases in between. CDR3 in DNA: TGTGCCATCGCCCAGGGTTCCTATAATTCACCCCTCCACTTT. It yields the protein CAIAQGSYNSPLHF.

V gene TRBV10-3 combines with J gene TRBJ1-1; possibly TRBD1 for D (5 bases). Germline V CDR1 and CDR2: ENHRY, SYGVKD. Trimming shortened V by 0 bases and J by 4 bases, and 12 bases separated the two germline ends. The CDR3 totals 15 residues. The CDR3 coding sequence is TGTGCCATCAGTGAGTCCCCAGGGTCGGGCACTGAAGCTTTCTTT. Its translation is CAISESPGSGTEAFF.

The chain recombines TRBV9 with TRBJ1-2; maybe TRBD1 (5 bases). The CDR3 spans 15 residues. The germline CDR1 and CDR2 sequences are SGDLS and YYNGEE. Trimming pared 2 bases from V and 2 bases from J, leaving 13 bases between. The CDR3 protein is CASSVETTGNYGYTF. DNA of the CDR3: TGTGCCAGCAGCGTCGAGACAACAGGAAACTATGGCTACACCTTC. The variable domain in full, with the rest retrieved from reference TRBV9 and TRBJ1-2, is DSGVTQTPKHLITATGQRVTLRCSPRSGDLSVYWYQQSLDQGLQFLIQYYNGEERAKGNILERFSAQQFPDLHSELNLSSLELGDSALYFCASSVETTGNYGYTFGSGTRLTVV.

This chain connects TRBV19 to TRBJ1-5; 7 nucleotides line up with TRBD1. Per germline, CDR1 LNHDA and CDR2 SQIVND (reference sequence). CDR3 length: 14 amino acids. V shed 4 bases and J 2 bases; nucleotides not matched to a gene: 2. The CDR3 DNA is TGTGCCAGTAGTACTACAGGGGGCAATCAGCCCCAGCATTTT. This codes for CASSTTGGNQPQHF. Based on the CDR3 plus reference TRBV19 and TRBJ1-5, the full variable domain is DGGITQSPKYLFRKEGQNVTLSCEQNLNHDAMYWYRQDPGQGLRLIYYSQIVNDFQKGDIAEGYSVSREKKESFPLTVTSAQKNPTAFYLCASSTTGGNQPQHFGDGTRLSIL.

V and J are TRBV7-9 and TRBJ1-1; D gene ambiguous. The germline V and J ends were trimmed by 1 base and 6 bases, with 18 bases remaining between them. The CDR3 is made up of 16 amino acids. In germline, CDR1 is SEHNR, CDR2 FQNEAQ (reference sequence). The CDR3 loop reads CASSLVGVVGVAEAFF. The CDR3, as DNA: TGTGCCAGCAGCTTAGTTGGTGTCGTCGGTGTGGCTGAAGCTTTCTTT.

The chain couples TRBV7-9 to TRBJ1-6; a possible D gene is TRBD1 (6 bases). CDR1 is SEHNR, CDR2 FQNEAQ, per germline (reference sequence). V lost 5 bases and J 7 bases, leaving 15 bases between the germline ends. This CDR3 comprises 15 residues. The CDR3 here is CASSPRDTMNSPLHF. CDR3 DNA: TGTGCCAGCAGCCCCAGGGACACCATGAATTCACCCCTCCACTTT. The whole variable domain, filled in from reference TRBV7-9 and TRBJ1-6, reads DTGVSQNPRHKITKRGQNVTFRCDPISEHNRLYWYRQTLGQGPEFLTYFQNEAQLEKSRLLSDRFSAERPKGSFSTLEIQRTEQGDSAMYLCASSPRDTMNSPLHFGNGTRLTVT.

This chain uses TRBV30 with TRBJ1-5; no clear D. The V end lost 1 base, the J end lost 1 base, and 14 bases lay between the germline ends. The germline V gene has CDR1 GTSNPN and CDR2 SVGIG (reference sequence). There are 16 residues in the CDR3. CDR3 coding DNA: TGTGCCTGGAGTGAGTGGGAGGGAGAGAGCAATCAGCCCCAGCATTTT. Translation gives CAWSEWEGESNQPQHF.

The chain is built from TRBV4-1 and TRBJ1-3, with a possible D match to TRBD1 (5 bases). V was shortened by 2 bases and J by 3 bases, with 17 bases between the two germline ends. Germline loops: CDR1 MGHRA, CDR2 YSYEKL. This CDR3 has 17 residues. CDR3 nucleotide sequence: TGCGCCAGCAGCCAATTGACGCCAGGGCTTAATGGAAACACCATATATTTT. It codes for CASSQLTPGLNGNTIYF.

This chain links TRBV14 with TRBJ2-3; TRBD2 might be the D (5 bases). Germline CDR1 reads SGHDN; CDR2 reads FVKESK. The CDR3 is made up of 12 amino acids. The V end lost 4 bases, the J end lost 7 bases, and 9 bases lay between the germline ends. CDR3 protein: CASSPGSNTQYF. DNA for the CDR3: TGTGCCAGCAGCCCGGGATCGAATACGCAGTATTTT.

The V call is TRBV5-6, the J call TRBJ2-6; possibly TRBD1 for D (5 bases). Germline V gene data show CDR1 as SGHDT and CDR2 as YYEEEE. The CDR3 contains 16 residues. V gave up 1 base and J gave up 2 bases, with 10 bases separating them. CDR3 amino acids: CASSLRGRAGANVLTF. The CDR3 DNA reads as TGTGCCAGCAGCTTGAGGGGCAGGGCTGGGGCCAACGTCCTGACTTTC.

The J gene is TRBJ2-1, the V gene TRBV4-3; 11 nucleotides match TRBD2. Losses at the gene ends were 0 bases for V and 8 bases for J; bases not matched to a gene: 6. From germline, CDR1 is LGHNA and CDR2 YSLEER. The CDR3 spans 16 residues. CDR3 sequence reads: CASSQEPGLAAHEQFF. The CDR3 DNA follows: TGCGCCAGCAGCCAAGAGCCGGGACTAGCGGCCCATGAGCAGTTCTTC.

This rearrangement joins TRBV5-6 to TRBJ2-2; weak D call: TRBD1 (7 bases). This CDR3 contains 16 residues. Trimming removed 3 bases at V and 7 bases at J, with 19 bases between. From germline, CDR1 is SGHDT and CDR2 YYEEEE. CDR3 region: CASSSAGGTWGGELFF. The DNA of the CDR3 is TGTGCCAGCAGCTCCGCAGGGGGGACCTGGGGCGGGGAGCTGTTTTTT.

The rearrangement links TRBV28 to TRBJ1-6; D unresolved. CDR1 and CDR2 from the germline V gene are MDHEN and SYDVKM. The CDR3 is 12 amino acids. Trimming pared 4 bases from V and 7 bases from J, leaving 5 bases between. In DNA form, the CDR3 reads TGTGCCAGCAGTTACAGCAATTCACCCCTCCACTTT. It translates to CASSYSNSPLHF.

The CDR3 DNA reads as TGTGCCAGCAGCTTGGGCGGGGGGGGAAGTGGCACTGAAGCTTTCTTT. The encoded protein is CASSLGGGGSGTEAFF. The chain has TRBV5-4 and TRBJ1-1; D possibly corresponds to TRBD1 (5 bases). The CDR3 spans 16 residues. Germline V gene sequence: CDR1 SGHNT, CDR2 YYREEE (reference sequence). V was clipped by 0 bases and J by 4 bases, with 16 bases between them.

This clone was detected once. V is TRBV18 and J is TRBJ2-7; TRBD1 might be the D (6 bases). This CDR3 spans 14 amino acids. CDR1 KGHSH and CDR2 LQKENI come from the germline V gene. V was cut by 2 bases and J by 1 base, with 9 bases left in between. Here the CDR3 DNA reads TGTGCCAGCTCACCAGGGGGCGAGTCCTACGAGCAGTACTTC. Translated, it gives CASSPGGESYEQYF.

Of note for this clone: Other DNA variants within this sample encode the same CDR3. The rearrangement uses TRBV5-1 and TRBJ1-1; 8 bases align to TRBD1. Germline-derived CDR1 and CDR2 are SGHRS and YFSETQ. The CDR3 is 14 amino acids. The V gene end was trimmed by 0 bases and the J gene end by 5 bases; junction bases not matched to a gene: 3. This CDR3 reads CASSLAGGGTEAFF. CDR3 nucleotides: TGCGCCAGCAGCTTGGCAGGGGGCGGGACTGAAGCTTTCTTT. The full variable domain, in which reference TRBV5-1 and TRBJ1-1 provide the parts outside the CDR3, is KAGVTQTPRYLIKTRGQQVTLSCSPISGHRSVSWYQQTPGQGLQFLFEYFSETQRNKGNFPGRFSGRQFSNSRSEMNVSTLELGDSALYLCASSLAGGGTEAFFGQGTRLTVV.

Here the CDR3 reads CASGSPRDRETDTQYF. CDR3 nucleotides: TGTGCTAGTGGATCCCCCCGGGACAGAGAGACAGATACGCAGTATTTT. The genes are TRBV12-5 and TRBJ2-3; TRBD1 agrees at 7 bases. The CDR3 is made up of 16 amino acids. V was pared by 6 bases and J by 3 bases, with 12 bases of the junction left unmatched. Germline CDR1 LGHNT, CDR2 FRNRAP. The full variable domain, in which reference TRBV12-5 and TRBJ2-3 provide the parts outside the CDR3, is DARVTQTPRHKVTEMGQEVTMRCQPILGHNTVFWYRQTMMQGLELLAYFRNRAPLDDSGMPKDRFSAEMPDATLATLKIQPSEPRDSAVYFCASGSPRDRETDTQYFGPGTRLTVL.